A selection of T cell receptor beta chains follows, all from one sample in a study of T cells in Graves' hyperthyroidism and ophthalmopathy. Using its own MiXCR run on the multiplex PCR reads, TCRdb lists one record per CDR3 protein. The data contain 450,000 to 650,000 distinct CDR3 sequences, 17% of them singletons. The material sequenced was blood. The origin of the receptors is a woman aged 18-29 years with Graves' ophthalmopathy. Each CDR3 is given with its conserved first and last residue. Fields, in order: V gene, J gene, clone size, D gene, CDR3 protein, CDR3 DNA. The D gene is left open where the match is weak. Clone size, where shown, is once, few, many, or a class for clones that have expanded.

v_call: TRBV6-1
j_call: TRBJ2-3
clone_size: .
d_call: TRBD2
cdr3_aa: CASSEVSGGGTDTQYF
cdr3_nt: TGTGCCAGCAGTGAAGTCAGCGGGGGGGGCACAGATACGCAGTATTTT

v_call: TRBV13
j_call: TRBJ2-3
clone_size: many
d_call: .
cdr3_aa: CASSARGTSSTDTQYF
cdr3_nt: TGTGCCAGCAGCGCGAGGGGGACCTCTAGCACAGATACGCAGTATTTT

v_call: TRBV12-3/TRBV12-4
j_call: TRBJ2-4
clone_size: .
d_call: .
cdr3_aa: CASRGIENIQYF
cdr3_nt: TGTGCCAGCAGGGGCATAGAAAACATTCAGTACTTC

v_call: TRBV20-1
j_call: TRBJ2-7
clone_size: many
d_call: .
cdr3_aa: CSAPRQTYEQYF
cdr3_nt: TGCAGTGCCCCCAGACAGACCTACGAGCAGTACTTC

v_call: TRBV3-1
j_call: TRBJ2-1
clone_size: few
d_call: .
cdr3_aa: CASSQPNLLGDEQFF
cdr3_nt: TGTGCCAGCAGCCAACCCAACCTACTGGGGGATGAGCAGTTCTTC

v_call: TRBV27
j_call: TRBJ2-2
clone_size: few
d_call: .
cdr3_aa: CASSLSWSTGELFF
cdr3_nt: TGTGCCAGCAGTTTATCGTGGAGCACCGGGGAGCTGTTTTTT

v_call: TRBV27
j_call: TRBJ1-2
clone_size: few
d_call: TRBD1
cdr3_aa: CASSPEDRDYGYTF
cdr3_nt: TGTGCCAGCAGTCCCGAGGACAGGGACTATGGCTACACCTTC

v_call: TRBV6-5
j_call: TRBJ1-2
clone_size: many
d_call: .
cdr3_aa: CASSYYFSVYGYTF
cdr3_nt: TGTGCCAGCAGTTACTATTTCTCAGTCTATGGCTACACCTTC

v_call: TRBV27
j_call: TRBJ2-2
clone_size: few
d_call: .
cdr3_aa: CASNTGPFLGELFF
cdr3_nt: TGTGCCAGCAACACAGGGCCCTTTTTGGGGGAGCTGTTTTTT

v_call: TRBV12-3/TRBV12-4
j_call: TRBJ1-6
clone_size: many
d_call: .
cdr3_aa: CASSLRVSYNSPLHF
cdr3_nt: TGTGCCAGCAGTTTACGGGTCTCCTATAATTCACCCCTCCACTTT

v_call: TRBV11-2
j_call: TRBJ2-1
clone_size: few
d_call: TRBD1
cdr3_aa: CASSSRDSVYNEQFF
cdr3_nt: TGTGCCAGCAGCAGCCGGGACAGCGTCTACAATGAGCAGTTCTTC

v_call: TRBV5-1
j_call: TRBJ2-7
clone_size: .
d_call: .
cdr3_aa: CASSLEGKYEQYF
cdr3_nt: TGCGCCAGCAGCTTGGAGGGAAAGTACGAGCAGTACTTC

v_call: TRBV20-1
j_call: TRBJ2-7
clone_size: many
d_call: .
cdr3_aa: CSARDTGTPSYEQYF
cdr3_nt: TGCAGTGCTAGAGATACTGGGACACCTTCCTACGAGCAGTACTTC

v_call: TRBV7-9
j_call: TRBJ2-3
clone_size: .
d_call: TRBD2
cdr3_aa: CASSPRLAGVDTDTQYF
cdr3_nt: TGTGCCAGCAGCCCCCGACTAGCGGGGGTTGACACAGATACGCAGTATTTT

v_call: TRBV5-1
j_call: TRBJ1-3
clone_size: few
d_call: .
cdr3_aa: CASSLGGRSSGNTIYF
cdr3_nt: TGCGCCAGCAGCTTGGGCGGAAGAAGCTCTGGAAACACCATATATTTT

v_call: TRBV20-1
j_call: TRBJ1-2
clone_size: many
d_call: TRBD1
cdr3_aa: CSAAGQEDYGYTF
cdr3_nt: TGCAGTGCCGCGGGACAGGAGGACTATGGCTACACCTTC

v_call: TRBV5-6
j_call: TRBJ1-6
clone_size: .
d_call: .
cdr3_aa: CASSAAGTAKNSPLHF
cdr3_nt: TGTGCCAGCAGCGCCGCCGGGACGGCTAAGAATTCACCCCTCCACTTT

v_call: TRBV6-5
j_call: TRBJ2-1
clone_size: .
d_call: .
cdr3_aa: CASSYSTGVYNEQFF
cdr3_nt: TGTGCCAGCAGTTACTCAACAGGTGTTTACAATGAGCAGTTCTTC

v_call: TRBV7-9
j_call: TRBJ2-1
clone_size: few
d_call: TRBD2
cdr3_aa: CASSLLGTTRAESDEQFF
cdr3_nt: TGTGCCAGCAGCCTATTAGGGACTACACGCGCGGAGAGCGATGAGCAGTTCTTC

v_call: TRBV28
j_call: TRBJ2-3
clone_size: few
d_call: .
cdr3_aa: CASSSQGLRDTQYF
cdr3_nt: TGTGCCAGCAGTTCCCAGGGCCTGAGAGATACGCAGTATTTT

v_call: TRBV29-1
j_call: TRBJ2-7
clone_size: .
d_call: TRBD1
cdr3_aa: CSVEGGRTGGYEQYF
cdr3_nt: TGCAGCGTTGAAGGGGGGAGGACAGGGGGCTACGAGCAGTACTTC

v_call: TRBV19
j_call: TRBJ2-7
clone_size: .
d_call: .
cdr3_aa: CASSDHRQVESSYEQYF
cdr3_nt: TGTGCCAGTAGTGACCACCGACAGGTGGAGAGCTCCTACGAGCAGTACTTC

v_call: TRBV20-1
j_call: TRBJ2-7
clone_size: many
d_call: TRBD2
cdr3_aa: CSARDTGTSGTYEQYF
cdr3_nt: TGCAGTGCTAGAGATACCGGGACTAGCGGTACCTACGAGCAGTACTTC

v_call: TRBV2
j_call: TRBJ1-5
clone_size: many
d_call: .
cdr3_aa: CASSVMGQGNQPQHF
cdr3_nt: TGTGCCAGCAGTGTGATGGGGCAGGGCAATCAGCCCCAGCATTTT

v_call: TRBV2
j_call: TRBJ2-4
clone_size: many
d_call: .
cdr3_aa: CASSEGYGGAKNIQYF
cdr3_nt: TGTGCCAGCAGTGAAGGGTACGGGGGAGCCAAAAACATTCAGTACTTC

v_call: TRBV6-5
j_call: TRBJ2-1
clone_size: many
d_call: TRBD2
cdr3_aa: CASSYMAGAWHNEQFF
cdr3_nt: TGTGCCAGCAGTTACATGGCGGGAGCGTGGCACAATGAGCAGTTCTTC

v_call: TRBV9
j_call: TRBJ2-1
clone_size: few
d_call: .
cdr3_aa: CASSVEWGFRNEQFF
cdr3_nt: TGTGCCAGCAGCGTCGAGTGGGGGTTCCGCAATGAGCAGTTCTTC

v_call: TRBV28
j_call: TRBJ2-1
clone_size: .
d_call: TRBD2
cdr3_aa: CASSSGTSGVSSYNGQFF
cdr3_nt: TGTGCCAGCAGTTCTGGGACTAGCGGGGTAAGCTCCTACAATGGGCAGTTCTTC

v_call: TRBV7-3
j_call: TRBJ2-5
clone_size: few
d_call: .
cdr3_aa: CASSLGNRQETQYF
cdr3_nt: TGTGCCAGCAGCCTGGGAAATCGTCAGGAGACCCAGTACTTC

v_call: TRBV6-1
j_call: TRBJ2-3
clone_size: many
d_call: TRBD2
cdr3_aa: CASTLGLAGDTQYF
cdr3_nt: TGTGCCAGCACGCTCGGACTAGCGGGGGATACGCAGTATTTT

v_call: TRBV7-9
j_call: TRBJ1-1
clone_size: many
d_call: .
cdr3_aa: CASGWTENTEAFF
cdr3_nt: TGTGCCAGCGGATGGACAGAGAACACTGAAGCTTTCTTT

v_call: TRBV19
j_call: TRBJ1-1
clone_size: many
d_call: .
cdr3_aa: CASSIRIQNTEAFF
cdr3_nt: TGTGCCAGTAGTATCAGGATTCAGAACACTGAAGCTTTCTTT

v_call: TRBV6-2/TRBV6-3
j_call: TRBJ2-7
clone_size: many
d_call: .
cdr3_aa: CASSRGYDGALVQYF
cdr3_nt: TGTGCCAGCAGCCGCGGCTACGACGGGGCTTTGGTGCAGTACTTC

v_call: TRBV5-8
j_call: TRBJ2-3
clone_size: few
d_call: .
cdr3_aa: CASSLMVDTQYF
cdr3_nt: TGTGCCAGCAGCTTGATGGTAGATACGCAGTATTTT

v_call: TRBV3-1
j_call: TRBJ2-3
clone_size: few
d_call: TRBD2
cdr3_aa: CASSQVIRSGRTDTQYF
cdr3_nt: TGTGCCAGCAGCCAAGTAATTAGGAGCGGGAGGACAGATACGCAGTATTTT

v_call: TRBV20-1
j_call: TRBJ1-5
clone_size: .
d_call: .
cdr3_aa: CSARGTQTGLLGQPQHF
cdr3_nt: TGCAGTGCTAGAGGGACACAAACGGGTCTCTTGGGCCAGCCCCAGCATTTT

v_call: TRBV7-8
j_call: TRBJ1-4
clone_size: many
d_call: .
cdr3_aa: CASSISSSNEKLFF
cdr3_nt: TGTGCCAGCAGCATCAGCAGTTCTAATGAAAAACTGTTTTTT

v_call: TRBV7-8
j_call: TRBJ1-1
clone_size: many
d_call: .
cdr3_aa: CASSLSARGGTEAFF
cdr3_nt: TGTGCCAGCAGCTTATCGGCCAGGGGAGGTACTGAAGCTTTCTTT

v_call: TRBV19
j_call: TRBJ1-1
clone_size: .
d_call: .
cdr3_aa: CASTQRGGWNTEAFF
cdr3_nt: TGTGCCAGTACCCAAAGGGGGGGGTGGAACACTGAAGCTTTCTTT

v_call: TRBV7-6
j_call: TRBJ2-7
clone_size: many
d_call: .
cdr3_aa: CASSLDGEGSYEQYF
cdr3_nt: TGTGCCAGCAGCTTAGATGGGGAAGGATCCTACGAGCAGTACTTC

v_call: TRBV7-9
j_call: TRBJ1-2
clone_size: few
d_call: .
cdr3_aa: CASSTDRTLNYGYTF
cdr3_nt: TGTGCCAGCAGCACCGACAGGACTCTTAACTATGGCTACACCTTC

v_call: TRBV9
j_call: TRBJ1-1
clone_size: many
d_call: .
cdr3_aa: CASSVWVNTEAFF
cdr3_nt: TGTGCCAGCAGCGTTTGGGTGAACACTGAAGCTTTCTTT

v_call: TRBV6-1
j_call: TRBJ2-1
clone_size: few
d_call: .
cdr3_aa: CASAGGPSYNEQFF
cdr3_nt: TGTGCCAGCGCTGGCGGGCCCTCCTACAATGAGCAGTTCTTC

v_call: TRBV10-3
j_call: TRBJ2-7
clone_size: few
d_call: .
cdr3_aa: CAINRGNSYEQYF
cdr3_nt: TGTGCCATCAATAGGGGGAATTCCTACGAGCAGTACTTC

v_call: TRBV28
j_call: TRBJ1-4
clone_size: many
d_call: .
cdr3_aa: CASSLAGAGTAEKLFF
cdr3_nt: TGTGCCAGCAGCCTGGCCGGAGCTGGAACGGCTGAAAAACTGTTTTTT

v_call: TRBV28
j_call: TRBJ1-6
clone_size: once
d_call: TRBD1
cdr3_aa: CASSGRTGEYNSPLHF
cdr3_nt: TGTGCCAGCAGTGGACGGACAGGGGAATATAATTCACCCCTCCACTTT

v_call: TRBV18
j_call: TRBJ2-1
clone_size: few
d_call: TRBD1
cdr3_aa: CASSAGTGGAGGNEQFF
cdr3_nt: TGTGCCAGCTCCGCAGGGACAGGGGGCGCCGGAGGCAATGAGCAGTTCTTC

v_call: TRBV7-6
j_call: TRBJ2-1
clone_size: once
d_call: .
cdr3_aa: CASSLDLGSEQFF
cdr3_nt: TGTGCCAGCAGCTTAGATCTGGGGAGTGAGCAGTTCTTC

v_call: TRBV28
j_call: TRBJ1-2
clone_size: .
d_call: .
cdr3_aa: CASDTGAVYGYTF
cdr3_nt: TGTGCCAGCGATACAGGAGCCGTCTATGGCTACACCTTC

v_call: TRBV29-1
j_call: TRBJ2-7
clone_size: .
d_call: TRBD1
cdr3_aa: CSVEKGAREQYF
cdr3_nt: TGCAGCGTTGAAAAGGGGGCACGGGAGCAGTACTTC

v_call: TRBV4-1
j_call: TRBJ2-1
clone_size: few
d_call: TRBD2
cdr3_aa: CASSPAGLAGHSGSEQFF
cdr3_nt: TGCGCCAGCAGCCCAGCTGGACTAGCGGGTCATAGTGGAAGTGAGCAGTTCTTC

v_call: TRBV5-1
j_call: TRBJ2-5
clone_size: many
d_call: .
cdr3_aa: CASSSATPGETQYF
cdr3_nt: TGCGCCAGCAGCTCTGCGACGCCGGGGGAGACCCAGTACTTC

v_call: TRBV28
j_call: TRBJ1-5
clone_size: many
d_call: .
cdr3_aa: CASSLDLRAHQPQHF
cdr3_nt: TGTGCCAGCAGTTTGGATTTGAGGGCCCATCAGCCCCAGCATTTT

v_call: TRBV29-1
j_call: TRBJ2-1
clone_size: many
d_call: TRBD2
cdr3_aa: CSVVGTKNNEQFF
cdr3_nt: TGCAGCGTGGTAGGGACTAAGAACAATGAGCAGTTCTTC

v_call: TRBV15
j_call: TRBJ1-4
clone_size: few
d_call: TRBD1
cdr3_aa: CATSIGGATGEKLLF
cdr3_nt: TGTGCCACCAGTATAGGGGGCGCGACCGGTGAAAAACTGCTTTTT

v_call: TRBV4-3
j_call: TRBJ2-3
clone_size: .
d_call: .
cdr3_aa: CASSQVVDRSSTDTQYF
cdr3_nt: TGCGCCAGCAGCCAAGTCGTTGACAGGTCTAGCACAGATACGCAGTATTTT